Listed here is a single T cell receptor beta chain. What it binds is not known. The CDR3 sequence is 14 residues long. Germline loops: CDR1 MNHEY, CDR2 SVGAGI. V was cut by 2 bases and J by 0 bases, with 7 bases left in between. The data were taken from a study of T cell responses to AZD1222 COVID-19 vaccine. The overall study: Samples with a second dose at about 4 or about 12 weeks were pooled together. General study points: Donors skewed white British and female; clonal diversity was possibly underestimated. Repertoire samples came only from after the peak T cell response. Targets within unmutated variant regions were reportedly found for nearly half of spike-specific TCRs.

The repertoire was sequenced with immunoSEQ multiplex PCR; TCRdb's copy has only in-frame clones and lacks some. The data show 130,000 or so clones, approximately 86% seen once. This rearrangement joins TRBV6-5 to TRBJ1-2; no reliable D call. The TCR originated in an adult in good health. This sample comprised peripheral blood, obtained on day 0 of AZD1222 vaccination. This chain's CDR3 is CASSYTQTNYGYTF. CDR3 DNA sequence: TGTGCCAGCAGTTACACACAGACTAACTATGGCTACACCTTC.